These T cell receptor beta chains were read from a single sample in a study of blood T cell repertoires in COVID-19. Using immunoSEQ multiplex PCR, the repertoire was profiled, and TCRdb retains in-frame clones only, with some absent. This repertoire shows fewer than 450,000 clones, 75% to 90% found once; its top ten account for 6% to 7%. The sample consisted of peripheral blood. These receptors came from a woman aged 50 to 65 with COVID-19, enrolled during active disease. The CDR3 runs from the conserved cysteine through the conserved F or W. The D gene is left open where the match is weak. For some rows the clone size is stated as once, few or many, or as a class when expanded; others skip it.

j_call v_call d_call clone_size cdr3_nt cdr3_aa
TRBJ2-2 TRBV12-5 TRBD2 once TGTGCTAGTGGTTTGGTACTTGGCGGGAGGAGCACCGGGGAGCTGTTTTTT CASGLVLGGRSTGELFF
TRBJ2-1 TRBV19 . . TGTGCCAGTAGTATAGGTAACGGCGCCGGGATCCGGCAGTTCTTC CASSIGNGAGIRQFF
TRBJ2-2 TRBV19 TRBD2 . TGTGCCAGTAGTGTCACTAGCGGGATGGGCGGGGAGCTGTTTTTT CASSVTSGMGGELFF
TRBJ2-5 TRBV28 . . TGTGCCAGCAAAATACAGGGTCCCGAAGAGACCCAGTACTTC CASKIQGPEETQYF
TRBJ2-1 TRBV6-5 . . TGTGCCAGCAGTTACGAGCTACGCTCCTACAATGAGCAGTTCTTC CASSYELRSYNEQFF
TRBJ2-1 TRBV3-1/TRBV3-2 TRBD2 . TGTGCCAGCAGCCCGAGTAGGGGCCAGCGGGAGGGTTCCTACAATGAGCAGTTCTTC CASSPSRGQREGSYNEQFF
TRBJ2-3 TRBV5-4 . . TGTGCCACGGTACTCGTAGATACGCAGTATTTT CATVLVDTQYF
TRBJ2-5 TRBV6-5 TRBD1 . TGTGCCAGCAGTTACACCGGGACAGGGGGTTGGACCCAGTACTTC CASSYTGTGGWTQYF
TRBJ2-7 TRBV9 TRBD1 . TGTGCCAGCAGCGCCCGGGACAGGGGCCACGAGCAGTACTTC CASSARDRGHEQYF
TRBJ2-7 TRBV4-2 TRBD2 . TGTGCCAGCAGCCAAGCCCTTACTAGCGGAAGCTCCTACGAGCAGTACTTC CASSQALTSGSSYEQYF
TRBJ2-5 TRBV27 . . TGTGCCAGCAGTTTAAGCGCGGGGGAGACCCAGTACTTC CASSLSAGETQYF
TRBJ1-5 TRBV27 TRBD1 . TGTGCCAGCAAGGACAGGGACGATCAGCCCCAGCATTTT CASKDRDDQPQHF
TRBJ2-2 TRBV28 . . TGTGCCAGCAGGGTTTCGGGCACCGGGGAGCTGTTTTTT CASRVSGTGELFF
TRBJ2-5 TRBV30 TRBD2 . TGTGCCTGGAGTGTACCCCTAGCGGGAGGCCAAGAGACCCAGTACTTC CAWSVPLAGGQETQYF
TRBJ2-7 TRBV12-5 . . TGTGCTAGTGGTTTGGGTATCTACGAGCAGTACTTC CASGLGIYEQYF
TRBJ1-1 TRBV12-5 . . TGTGCTAGTGGAAAACAAGGGGATACTGAAGCTTTCTTT CASGKQGDTEAFF
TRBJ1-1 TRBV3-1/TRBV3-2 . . TGTGCCAGCAGCCATCCTGGACACCGGGCTTTCTTT CASSHPGHRAFF
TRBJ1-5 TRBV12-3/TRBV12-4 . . TGTGCCAGCAGTCGGGGTTACAATCAGCCCCAGCATTTT CASSRGYNQPQHF
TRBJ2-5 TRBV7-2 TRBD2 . TGTGCCAGCAGCTCGAAGGGACTAGCGGGAGTTATTGGGGAGACCCAGTACTTC CASSSKGLAGVIGETQYF
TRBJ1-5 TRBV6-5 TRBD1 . TGTGCCAGCAGTCGGACAGGGGGCAATCAGCCCCAGCATTTT CASSRTGGNQPQHF
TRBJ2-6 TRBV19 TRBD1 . TGTGCCAGTAGTATAGTGGCCGGGACAGGGGGTTCTGGGGCCAACGTCCTGACTTTC CASSIVAGTGGSGANVLTF
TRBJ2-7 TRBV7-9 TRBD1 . TGTGCCAGCAGCTACCCAGGGGGCATGTACGAGCAGTACTTC CASSYPGGMYEQYF
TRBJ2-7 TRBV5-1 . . TGCGCCAGCAGCCTCGGGACAGTGGGAGGTTACGAGCAGTACTTC CASSLGTVGGYEQYF
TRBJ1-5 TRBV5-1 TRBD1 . TGCGCCAGCAGCTCGACGACAGGGGTGGATCAGCCCCAGCATTTT CASSSTTGVDQPQHF
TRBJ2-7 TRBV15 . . TGTGCCACCAACGGGGGGCGGGCAGGCTACGAGCAGTACTTC CATNGGRAGYEQYF
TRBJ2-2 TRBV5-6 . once TGTGCCAGCAGCTTCGGACGTAGCGAGAACACCGGGGAGCTGTTTTTT CASSFGRSENTGELFF
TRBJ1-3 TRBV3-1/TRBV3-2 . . TGTGCCAGCAGCCAAGAAGTCGGGGGGCCAGGAAACACCATATATTTT CASSQEVGGPGNTIYF
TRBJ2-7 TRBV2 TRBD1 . TGTGCCAGTACCCTCCTTCAACAGGCAGGGGGAGAGCAGTACTTC CASTLLQQAGGEQYF
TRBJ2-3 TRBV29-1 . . TGCAGCGTTGAAGCCCGACACCTTAACACAGATACGCAGTATTTT CSVEARHLNTDTQYF
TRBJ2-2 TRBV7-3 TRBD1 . TGTGCCAGCAGCTCACAGGGGTCGAACACCGGGGAGCTGTTTTTT CASSSQGSNTGELFF
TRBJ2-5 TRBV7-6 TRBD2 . TGTGCCAGCAGCTTAAGGCTAGCGGGAGGAGAGACCCAGTACTTC CASSLRLAGGETQYF
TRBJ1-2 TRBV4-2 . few TGTGCCAGCAGCCCCAACAGTGCTACGGCTGGCTACACCTTC CASSPNSATAGYTF
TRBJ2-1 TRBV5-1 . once TGCGCCAGCAGCTTACATTTTATCCCCAATGAGCAGTTCTTC CASSLHFIPNEQFF
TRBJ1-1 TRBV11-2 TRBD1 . TGTGCCAGCAGCCCGGACAGGGGGAACGGAGCTTTCTTT CASSPDRGNGAFF
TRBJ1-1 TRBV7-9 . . TGTGCCAGCAGCTCAACAATGGGGACTACCAACACTGAAGCTTTCTTT CASSSTMGTTNTEAFF
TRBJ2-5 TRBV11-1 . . TGTGCCAGCAGCTTATCCAGGTTTGATGGCCAGTACTTC CASSLSRFDGQYF
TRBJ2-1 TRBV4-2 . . TGTGCCAGCAGCGAATCCTCCCTCGGGTCCTTCTACAATGAGCAGTTCTTC CASSESSLGSFYNEQFF
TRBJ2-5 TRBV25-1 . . TGTGCCAGCAGTGAATTTAGGGGGACGGACCCGGGGGAGACCCAGTACTTC CASSEFRGTDPGETQYF
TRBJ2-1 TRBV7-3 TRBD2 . TGTGCCAGCAGCCAGCCGGGACTAGCGGGAGGGGGCGAGCAGTTCTTC CASSQPGLAGGGEQFF
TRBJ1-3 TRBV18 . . TGTGCCAGCTCACCATTTGGCCGGGCGGGCTCTGGAAACACCATATATTTT CASSPFGRAGSGNTIYF
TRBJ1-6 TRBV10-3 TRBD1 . TGTGCCATCAGGCGACGGGACAGCCATTCACCCCTCCACTTT CAIRRRDSHSPLHF